The 5 T cell receptor beta chains reported below all come from one sample, sequenced in a study of radiotherapy plus CTLA-4 blockade in lung cancer. Libraries were prepared by immunoSEQ multiplex PCR; TCRdb keeps only in-frame clonotypes and omits some of them. The sample carries over 80,000 clones, approximately 83% recorded once. The sequencing used peripheral blood, collected from a patient treated with radiotherapy plus ipilimumab. These receptors came from a human donor with non-small cell lung cancer who had stable disease on radiotherapy plus ipilimumab.

This clone has just a few counts. The chain couples TRBV4-1 to TRBJ1-1; D is perhaps TRBD1 (5 bases). The germline gives CDR1 MGHRA, CDR2 YSYEKL. V was trimmed by 4 bases and J by 3 bases, leaving 9 bases between them. The CDR3 totals 13 residues. The CDR3 loop reads CASSLGLYTEAFF. In DNA, the CDR3 is TGCGCCAGCAGCCTGGGACTTTACACTGAAGCTTTCTTT.

The chain carries TRBV5-1 and TRBJ1-1; possible D gene TRBD1, 5 bases. Germline V gene data show CDR1 as SGHRS and CDR2 as YFSETQ. The CDR3 has 14 amino acids. Trimming cost V 0 bases and J 1 base, with 7 bases left between them. CDR3 protein: CASSLVGGNTEAFF. The CDR3 nucleotides read TGCGCCAGCAGCTTGGTCGGGGGGAACACTGAAGCTTTCTTT.

The CDR3 DNA sequence: TGTGCCAGCAGCCCTGGGACAGGGATTCAAGAGACCCAGTACTTC. As protein: CASSPGTGIQETQYF. V and J are TRBV4-2 and TRBJ2-5; 9 bases are a match to TRBD1. The germline CDR1 and CDR2 sequences are LGHNA and YNFKEQ. V lost 4 bases and J lost 2; bases outside the gene matches: 5. The CDR3 has 15 amino acids.

The V call is TRBV28, the J call TRBJ1-5; weak D call: TRBD1 (5 bases). Germline V lookup: CDR1 MDHEN, CDR2 SYDVKM. The CDR3 is 16 amino acids. Trimming left V 6 bases short and J 2 bases short, with 17 bases between. CDR3 region: CASSSQEGLGNQPQHF. CDR3 in DNA: TGTGCCAGCAGCTCCCAGGAGGGGCTGGGCAATCAGCCCCAGCATTTT.

The genes are TRBV6-5 and TRBJ1-2, with 7 bases aligning to TRBD1. Germline CDR1 MNHEY, CDR2 SVGAGI. The CDR3 has 12 amino acids. V was pared by 2 bases and J by 8 bases, with 2 bases of the junction left unmatched. For the CDR3, the DNA is TGTGCCAGCAGTTACAGGGGGCAGGGCTACACCTTC. This codes for CASSYRGQGYTF.